These 20 T cell receptor beta chains share one sample of origin, sequenced in a study of T cell changes during pregnancy in multiple sclerosis. Data came from immunoSEQ multiplex PCR; TCRdb stores just in-frame clones and leaves some out. The sample has about 44,000 clones; around nine tenths are singletons. This material consisted of CD4+ T cells from peripheral blood mononuclear cells, taken in the first trimester of pregnancy. The source is a female donor with multiple sclerosis, enrolled in a pregnancy study.

This clone has only a few counts. The CDR3 DNA follows: TGTGCCAGCAGTGAAGTCCTTCCCTACGAGCAGTACTTC. Residues: CASSEVLPYEQYF. The V gene is TRBV6-1, the J gene TRBJ2-7, with D uncertain. CDR1 is MNHNS, CDR2 SASEGT, per germline. The V end lost 1 base, the J end lost 2 bases, and 6 bases lay between the germline ends. This CDR3 is 13 amino acids long.

J is TRBJ1-1 and V is TRBV18; no reliable D call. The CDR3 spans 13 residues. CDR1 is KGHSH, CDR2 LQKENI, per germline. V shed 1 base and J shed 1 base, with 4 bases lying between them. The CDR3 sequence is CASSPLQNTEAFF. CDR3 sequence (DNA): TGTGCCAGCTCACCACTTCAGAACACTGAAGCTTTCTTT.

The chain couples TRBV7-6 to TRBJ2-1, with 10 bases aligning to TRBD1. Germline V gene data show CDR1 as SGHVS and CDR2 as FNYEAQ. Trimming took 4 bases from V and 7 from J; bases not matched to a gene: 7. The CDR3 consists of 15 residues. The DNA of the CDR3 is TGTGCCAGCAGCTCACTCGACAGGGGGCTAAATGAGCAGTTCTTC. Amino acids: CASSSLDRGLNEQFF.

This sequence joins TRBV27 and TRBJ1-4, with D perhaps matching TRBD1 (6 bases). The CDR3 runs to 16 residues. V was shortened by 0 bases and J by 4 bases, with 12 bases between the two germline ends. Germline assignment: CDR1 MNHEY and CDR2 SMNVEV (reference sequence). The DNA for the CDR3 is TGTGCCAGCAGTTTATCAGTCGGACAGCTTAATGAAAAACTGTTTTTT. It is translated as CASSLSVGQLNEKLFF.

V usage is TRBV27 and J usage is TRBJ2-2; tentative D call: TRBD1 (5 bases). Germline lookup yields CDR1 MNHEY and CDR2 SMNVEV (reference sequence). The V and J ends lost 5 bases and 0 bases respectively, with 13 bases between them. This CDR3 region has 16 residues. The CDR3 sequence is CASSLQGLANTGELFF. As DNA, the CDR3 is TGTGCCAGCAGTCTGCAGGGTTTGGCGAACACCGGGGAGCTGTTTTTT.

The chain joins TRBV29-1 to TRBJ2-7; D may be TRBD1 (5 bases). Trimming pared 6 bases from V and 6 bases from J, leaving 21 bases between. Germline V gene lookup returns CDR1 SQVTM and CDR2 ANQGSEA. The CDR3 is 14 residues long. The CDR3 sequence: CSVTLQVAPGEQYF. CDR3 DNA: TGCAGCGTCACTTTACAGGTGGCGCCTGGCGAGCAGTACTTC.

The gene calls are TRBV5-1 and TRBJ2-7, with D possibly being TRBD1 (6 bases). Trimming left V 5 bases short and J 3 bases short, with 15 bases between. The CDR3 has 14 amino acids. CDR1 and CDR2 from the germline V gene are SGHRS and YFSETQ. The DNA of the CDR3 is TGCGCCAGCAGACAGGCGACAGGAAACTACGAGCAGTACTTC. Translation: CASRQATGNYEQYF. Filled out from reference TRBV5-1 and TRBJ2-7, the complete variable domain reads KAGVTQTPRYLIKTRGQQVTLSCSPISGHRSVSWYQQTPGQGLQFLFEYFSETQRNKGNFPGRFSGRQFSNSRSEMNVSTLELGDSALYLCASRQATGNYEQYFGPGTRLTVT.

The chain links TRBV2 to TRBJ1-2; 8 bases line up with TRBD1. Germline V lookup: CDR1 SNHLY, CDR2 FYNNEI. The V gene end was trimmed by 0 bases and the J gene end by 4 bases; junction bases not matched to a gene: 4. The CDR3 totals 15 residues. Here the CDR3 reads CASSEALGTGYGYTF. CDR3 nucleotides: TGTGCCAGCAGTGAAGCGCTTGGGACAGGCTATGGCTACACCTTC.

Sample share makes this clone medium-sized (0.01 to 0.1%). The chain carries TRBV11-3 and TRBJ2-2; 8 bases line up with TRBD2. J gave up 4 bases and V 2 bases, and 6 bases lay outside the gene matches. The CDR3 is 16 amino acids. The germline gives CDR1 SGHNT, CDR2 YENEEA. CDR3 sequence reads: CASSLQGLVSTGELFF. In nucleotides, the CDR3 is TGTGCCAGCAGCTTACAGGGACTAGTAAGCACCGGGGAGCTGTTTTTT.

This clone was recorded a few times. The chain employs TRBV2 and TRBJ1-2, with 11 bases lining up with TRBD1. Germline values: CDR1 SNHLY, CDR2 FYNNEI. This CDR3 is 14 amino acids long. Unmatched junction bases numbered 3, after V lost 4 bases and J lost 5 bases. The CDR3 DNA follows: TGTGCCAGCAGTGGGGACAGGGGGGGATATGGCTACACCTTC. It specifies CASSGDRGGYGYTF.

CDR3 nucleotide sequence: TGTGCCACGAAAAGGGGCGACTCCTACAATGAGCAGTTCTTC. Translated: CATKRGDSYNEQFF. V usage is TRBV27 and J usage is TRBJ2-1, with D maybe TRBD1 (5 bases). This CDR3 region has 14 residues. Trimming removed 10 bases from V and 0 bases from J, with 13 bases in between. Looked up from germline, CDR1 is MNHEY and CDR2 is SMNVEV (reference sequence).

This rearrangement joins TRBV2 to TRBJ2-5; D not certain. The CDR3 spans 12 residues. Trimming took 3 bases from V and 8 from J, leaving 10 bases between them. Looked up from germline, CDR1 is SNHLY and CDR2 is FYNNEI. CDR3 nucleotide sequence: TGTGCCAGCAGTGAGCAAACTCGAACCCAGTACTTC. Its translation: CASSEQTRTQYF.

This clone was recorded once. J is TRBJ2-7 and V is TRBV18; 8 bases line up with TRBD2. The trim removed 6 bases at V and 7 bases at J, leaving 8 bases unmatched. The CDR3 consists of 13 residues. CDR1 KGHSH and CDR2 LQKENI come from the germline V gene. CDR3 nucleotide sequence: TGTGCCAGCTCCCCCGGGGGGGCGAGGGAGCAGTACTTC. Amino acids: CASSPGGAREQYF.

This rearrangement joins TRBV7-3 to TRBJ2-1, with 16 bases matching TRBD2. CDR3 length equals 15 residues. Looked up from germline, CDR1 is SGHTA and CDR2 is FQGTGA. J gave up 7 bases and V 4 bases, and 1 base lay outside the gene matches. The CDR3 here is CASSSGLAGGNEQFF. CDR3 DNA sequence: TGTGCCAGCAGCTCGGGACTAGCGGGAGGGAATGAGCAGTTCTTC. The entire variable domain, with the rest obtained from reference TRBV7-3 and TRBJ2-1, is as follows: GAGVSQTPSNKVTEKGKYVELRCDPISGHTALYWYRQSLGQGPEFLIYFQGTGAADDSGLPNDRFFAVRPEGSVSTLKIQRTERGDSAVYLCASSSGLAGGNEQFFGPGTRLTVL.

The rearrangement uses TRBV28 and TRBJ2-2, with D possibly TRBD2 on 6 matching bases. V was trimmed by 9 bases and J by 0 bases, leaving 11 bases between them. There are 14 residues in the CDR3. CDR1 and CDR2 from the germline V gene are MDHEN and SYDVKM. The CDR3 reads CASNSGANTGELFF. In DNA, the CDR3 is TGTGCCAGTAACTCGGGGGCGAACACCGGGGAGCTGTTTTTT.

The rearrangement joins TRBV6-5 to TRBJ2-7; D is unclear. Trimming stripped 0 bases from V and 12 bases from J, with 15 bases between. This CDR3 is built from 13 residues. Germline V gene data show CDR1 as MNHEY and CDR2 as SVGAGI. CDR3 protein: CASSYSPAAAWYF. The CDR3, as DNA: TGTGCCAGCAGTTACTCGCCGGCGGCGGCCTGGTACTTC.

The CDR3 loop is CASKGGTEAFF. CDR3 coding DNA: TGTGCCAGCAAGGGAGGGACTGAAGCTTTCTTT. The chain combines TRBV7-2 with TRBJ1-1; D is undetermined. The CDR3 spans 11 residues. Trimming shortened V by 7 bases and J by 5 bases, and 8 bases separated the two germline ends. Germline CDR1 SGHTA, CDR2 FQGNSA.

A remark on this clone: The same CDR3 arises from other DNA sequences in this sample as well. The chain has TRBV5-1 and TRBJ2-2; 10 bases agree with TRBD2. Unmatched junction bases numbered 3, after V lost 0 bases and J lost 4 bases. This CDR3 is 16 amino acids long. Germline loops: CDR1 SGHRS, CDR2 YFSETQ. CDR3 in amino acids: CASSLGLAGATGELFF. The CDR3 region has the DNA TGCGCCAGCAGCTTGGGGCTAGCGGGAGCCACCGGGGAGCTGTTTTTT.

J is TRBJ2-7 and V is TRBV7-8, with TRBD2 matching 8 bases. V trimming: 1 base; J trimming: 4 bases; junction bases outside the gene matches: 9. This CDR3 spans 16 amino acids. Germline V gene data show CDR1 as SGHVS and CDR2 as FQNEAQ. The CDR3 region has the DNA TGTGCCAGCAGCTTAGATAGCGCGACTAGCGTTTACGAGCAGTACTTC. Protein sequence: CASSLDSATSVYEQYF.

The V call is TRBV5-1, the J call TRBJ1-1, with D unresolved. V was trimmed by 3 bases and J by 4 bases, leaving 16 bases between them. CDR1 and CDR2 (germline): SGHRS, YFSETQ. This CDR3 contains 15 residues. The CDR3 loop reads CASSSEGTMTTEAFF. The CDR3 DNA is TGCGCCAGCAGCTCCGAGGGTACGATGACCACTGAAGCTTTCTTT.